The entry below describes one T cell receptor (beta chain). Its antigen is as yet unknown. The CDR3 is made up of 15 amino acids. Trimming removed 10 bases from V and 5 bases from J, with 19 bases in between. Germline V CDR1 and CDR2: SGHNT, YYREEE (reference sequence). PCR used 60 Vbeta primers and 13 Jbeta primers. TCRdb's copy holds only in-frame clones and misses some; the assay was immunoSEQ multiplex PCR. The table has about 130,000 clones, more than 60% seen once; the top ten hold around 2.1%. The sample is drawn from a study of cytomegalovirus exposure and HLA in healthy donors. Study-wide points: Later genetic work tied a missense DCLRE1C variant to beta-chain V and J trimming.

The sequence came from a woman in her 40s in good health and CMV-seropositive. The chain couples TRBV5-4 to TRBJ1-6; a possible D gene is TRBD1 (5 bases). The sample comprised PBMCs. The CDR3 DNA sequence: TGTGCCTCCACGGACGGGGGGACCAATAATTCACCCCTCCACTTT. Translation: CASTDGGTNNSPLHF.